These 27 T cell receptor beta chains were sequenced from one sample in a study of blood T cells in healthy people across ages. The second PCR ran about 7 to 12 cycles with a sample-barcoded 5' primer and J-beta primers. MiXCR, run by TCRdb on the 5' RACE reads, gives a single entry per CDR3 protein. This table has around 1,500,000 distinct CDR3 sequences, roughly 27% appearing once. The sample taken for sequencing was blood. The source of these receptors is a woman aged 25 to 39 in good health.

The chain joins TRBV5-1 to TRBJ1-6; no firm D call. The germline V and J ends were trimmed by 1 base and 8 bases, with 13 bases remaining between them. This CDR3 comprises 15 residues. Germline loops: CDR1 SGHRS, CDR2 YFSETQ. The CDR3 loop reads CASSLSVGDDSPLHF. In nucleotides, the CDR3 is TGCGCCAGCAGCTTGTCTGTGGGAGATGATTCACCCCTCCACTTT.

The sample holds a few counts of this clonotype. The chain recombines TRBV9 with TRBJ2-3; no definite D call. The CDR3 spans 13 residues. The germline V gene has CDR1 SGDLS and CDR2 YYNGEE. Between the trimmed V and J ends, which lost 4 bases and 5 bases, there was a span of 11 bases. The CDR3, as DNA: TGTGCCAGCAGCCCTATGGGTTTAGATACGCAGTATTTT. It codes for CASSPMGLDTQYF.

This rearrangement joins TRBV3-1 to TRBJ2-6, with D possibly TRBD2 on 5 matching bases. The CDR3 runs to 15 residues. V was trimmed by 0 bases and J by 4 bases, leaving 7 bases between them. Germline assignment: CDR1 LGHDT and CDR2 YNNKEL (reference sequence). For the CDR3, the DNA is TGTGCCAGCAGCCAAGATTCGGGGGGGGCCAACGTCCTGACTTTC. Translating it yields CASSQDSGGANVLTF. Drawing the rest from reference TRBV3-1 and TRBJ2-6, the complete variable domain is DTAVSQTPKYLVTQMGNDKSIKCEQNLGHDTMYWYKQDSKKFLKIMFSYNNKELIINETVPNRFSPKSPDKAHLNLHINSLELGDSAVYFCASSQDSGGANVLTFGAGSRLTVL.

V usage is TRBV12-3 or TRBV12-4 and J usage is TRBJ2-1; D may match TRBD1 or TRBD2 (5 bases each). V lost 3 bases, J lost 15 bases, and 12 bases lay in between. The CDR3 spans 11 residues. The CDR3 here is CASSFRGWGFF. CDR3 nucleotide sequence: TGTGCCAGCAGTTTCCGGGGCTGGGGGTTCTTC.

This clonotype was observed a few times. CDR3 amino acids: CASSQDLEPGELFF. In DNA form, the CDR3 reads TGCGCCAGCAGCCAAGATCTAGAGCCCGGGGAGCTGTTTTTT. The chain carries TRBV4-3 and TRBJ2-2; no firm D call. Germline V gene data show CDR1 as LGHNA and CDR2 as YSLEER. CDR3 size: 14 residues. Trimming took off 0 bases at V and 6 bases at J, with 8 bases between the two ends.

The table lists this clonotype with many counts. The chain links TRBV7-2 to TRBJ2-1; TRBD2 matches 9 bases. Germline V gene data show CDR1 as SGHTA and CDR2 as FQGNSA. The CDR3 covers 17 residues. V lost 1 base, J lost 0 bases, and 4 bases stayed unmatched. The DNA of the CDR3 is TGTGCCAGCAGCTTAGTATGGGGACTAGCCTCCTACAATGAGCAGTTCTTC. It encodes CASSLVWGLASYNEQFF.

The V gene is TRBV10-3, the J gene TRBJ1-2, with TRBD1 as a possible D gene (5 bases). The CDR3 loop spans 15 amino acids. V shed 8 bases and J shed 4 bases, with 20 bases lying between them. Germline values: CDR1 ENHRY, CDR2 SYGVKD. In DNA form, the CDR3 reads TGTGCCATCCTCTCTACGTATAGGGGTACCTATGGCTACACCTTC. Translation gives CAILSTYRGTYGYTF.

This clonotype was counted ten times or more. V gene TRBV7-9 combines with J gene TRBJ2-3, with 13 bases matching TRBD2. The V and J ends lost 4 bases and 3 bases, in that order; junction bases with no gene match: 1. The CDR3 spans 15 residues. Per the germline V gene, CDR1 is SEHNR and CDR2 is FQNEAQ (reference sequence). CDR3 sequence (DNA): TGTGCCAGCAGCTCGACTAGCGGGGGGACAGATACGCAGTATTTT. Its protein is CASSSTSGGTDTQYF.

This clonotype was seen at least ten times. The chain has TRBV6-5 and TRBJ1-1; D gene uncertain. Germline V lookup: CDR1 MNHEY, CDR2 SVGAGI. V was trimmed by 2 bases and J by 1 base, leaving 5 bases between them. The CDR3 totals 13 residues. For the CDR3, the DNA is TGTGCCAGCAGTTACATAGGGAACACTGAAGCTTTCTTT. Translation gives CASSYIGNTEAFF.

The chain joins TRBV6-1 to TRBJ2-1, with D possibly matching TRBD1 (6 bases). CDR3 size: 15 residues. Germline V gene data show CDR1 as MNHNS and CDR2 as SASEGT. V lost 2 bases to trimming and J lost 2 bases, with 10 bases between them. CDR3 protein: CASSERQAAYNEQFF. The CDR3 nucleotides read TGTGCCAGCAGTGAAAGACAGGCGGCCTACAATGAGCAGTTCTTC.

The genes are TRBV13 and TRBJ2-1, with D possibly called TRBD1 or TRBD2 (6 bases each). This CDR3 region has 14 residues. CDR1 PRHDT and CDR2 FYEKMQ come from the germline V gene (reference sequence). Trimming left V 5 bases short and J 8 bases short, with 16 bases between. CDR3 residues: CASSPRGVLDEQFF. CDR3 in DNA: TGTGCCAGCAGCCCTAGGGGGGTTCTGGATGAGCAGTTCTTC.

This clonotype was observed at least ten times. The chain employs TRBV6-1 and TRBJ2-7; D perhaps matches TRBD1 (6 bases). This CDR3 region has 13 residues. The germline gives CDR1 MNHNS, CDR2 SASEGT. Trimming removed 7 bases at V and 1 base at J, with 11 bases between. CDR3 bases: TGTGCCAGCATTCAAGGACAGTCCTACGAGCAGTACTTC. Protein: CASIQGQSYEQYF.

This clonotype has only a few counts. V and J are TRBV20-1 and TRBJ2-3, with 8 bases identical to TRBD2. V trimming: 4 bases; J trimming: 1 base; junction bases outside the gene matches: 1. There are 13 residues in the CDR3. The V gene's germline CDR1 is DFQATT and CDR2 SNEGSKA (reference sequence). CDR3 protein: CSAMRGGTDTQYF. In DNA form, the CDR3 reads TGCAGTGCTATGCGGGGGGGCACAGATACGCAGTATTTT.

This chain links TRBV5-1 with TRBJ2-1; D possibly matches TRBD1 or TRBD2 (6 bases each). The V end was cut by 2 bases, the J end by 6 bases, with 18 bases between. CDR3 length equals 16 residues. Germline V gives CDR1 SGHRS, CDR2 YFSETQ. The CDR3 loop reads CASSFLRPEGVNEQFF. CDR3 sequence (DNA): TGCGCCAGCAGCTTTCTCCGTCCGGAGGGGGTCAATGAGCAGTTCTTC.

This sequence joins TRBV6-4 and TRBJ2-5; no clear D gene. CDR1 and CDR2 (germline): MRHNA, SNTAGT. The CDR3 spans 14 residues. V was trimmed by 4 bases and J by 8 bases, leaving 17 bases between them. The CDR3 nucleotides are TGTGCCAGCAGTGCCGGGCAGGAGACTGAAACCCAGTACTTC. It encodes CASSAGQETETQYF.

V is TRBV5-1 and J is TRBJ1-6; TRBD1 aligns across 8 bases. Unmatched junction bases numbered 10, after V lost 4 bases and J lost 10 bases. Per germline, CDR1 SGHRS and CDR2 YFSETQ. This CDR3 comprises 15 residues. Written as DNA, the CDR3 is TGCGCCAGCAGCGATAAGCAGGGGGCTTGGTCACCCCTCCACTTT. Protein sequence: CASSDKQGAWSPLHF.

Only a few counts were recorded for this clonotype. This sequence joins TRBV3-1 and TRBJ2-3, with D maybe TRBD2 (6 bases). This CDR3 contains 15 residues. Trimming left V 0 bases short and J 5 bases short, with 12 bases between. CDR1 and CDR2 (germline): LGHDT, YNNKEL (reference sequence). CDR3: CASSQDTGVGDTQYF. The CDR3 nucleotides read TGTGCCAGCAGCCAAGACACGGGAGTGGGAGATACGCAGTATTTT.

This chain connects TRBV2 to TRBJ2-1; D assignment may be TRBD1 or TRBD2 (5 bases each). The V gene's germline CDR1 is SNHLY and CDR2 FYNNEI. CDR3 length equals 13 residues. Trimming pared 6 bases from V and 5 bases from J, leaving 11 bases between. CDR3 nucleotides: TGTGCCAGCAGGGACTCAGGGCACAATGAGCAGTTCTTC. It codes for CASRDSGHNEQFF.

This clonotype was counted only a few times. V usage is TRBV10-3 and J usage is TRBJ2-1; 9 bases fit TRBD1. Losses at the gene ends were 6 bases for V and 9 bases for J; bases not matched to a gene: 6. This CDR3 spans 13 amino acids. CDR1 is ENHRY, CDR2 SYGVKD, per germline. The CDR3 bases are TGTGCCATCAGGGGACAGGGATTAGGTGAGCAGTTCTTC. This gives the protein CAIRGQGLGEQFF.

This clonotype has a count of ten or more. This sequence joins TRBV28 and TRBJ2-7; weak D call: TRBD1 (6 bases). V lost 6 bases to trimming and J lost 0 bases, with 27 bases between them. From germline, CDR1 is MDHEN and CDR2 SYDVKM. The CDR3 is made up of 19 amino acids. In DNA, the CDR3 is TGTGCCAGCAGCAGATTGAGGACAGAGAAAGATAAAGTCTCCTACGAGCAGTACTTC. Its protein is CASSRLRTEKDKVSYEQYF.

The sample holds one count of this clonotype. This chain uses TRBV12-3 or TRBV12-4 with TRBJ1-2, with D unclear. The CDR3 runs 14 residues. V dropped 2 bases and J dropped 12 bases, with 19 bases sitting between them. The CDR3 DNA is TGTGCCAGCAGTTTACGACCAGAACGAAACTACAACACCTTC. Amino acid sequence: CASSLRPERNYNTF.

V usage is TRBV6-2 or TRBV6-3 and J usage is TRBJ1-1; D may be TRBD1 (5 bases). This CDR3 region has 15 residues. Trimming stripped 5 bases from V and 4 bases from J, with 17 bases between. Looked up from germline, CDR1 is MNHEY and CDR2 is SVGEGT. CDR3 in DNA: TGTGCCAGCAGTCCAAGGGGCAGGGCGGGCACTGAAGCTTTCTTT. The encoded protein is CASSPRGRAGTEAFF.

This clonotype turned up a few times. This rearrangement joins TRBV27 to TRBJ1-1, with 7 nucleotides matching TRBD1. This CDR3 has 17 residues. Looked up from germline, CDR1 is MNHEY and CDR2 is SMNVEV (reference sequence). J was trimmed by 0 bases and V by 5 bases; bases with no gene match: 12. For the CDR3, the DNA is TGTGCCAGCAGTCACCGGACAGGCCGCGACTTGAACACTGAAGCTTTCTTT. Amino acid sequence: CASSHRTGRDLNTEAFF.

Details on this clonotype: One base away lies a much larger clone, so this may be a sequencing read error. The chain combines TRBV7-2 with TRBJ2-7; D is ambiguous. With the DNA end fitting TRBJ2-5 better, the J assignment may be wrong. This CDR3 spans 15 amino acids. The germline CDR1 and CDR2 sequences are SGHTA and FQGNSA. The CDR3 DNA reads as TGTGCCAGCAGCCCAGACAATGTCTCTTTGGGGACCCAGTACTTC. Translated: CASSPDNVSLGTQYF.

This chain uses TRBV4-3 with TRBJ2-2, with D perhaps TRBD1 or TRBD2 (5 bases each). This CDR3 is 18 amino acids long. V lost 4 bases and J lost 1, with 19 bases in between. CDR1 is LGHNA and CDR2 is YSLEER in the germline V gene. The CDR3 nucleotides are TGCGCCAGCAGCCGGGATCTCTCCGGGACGGGGAACACCGGGGAGCTGTTTTTT. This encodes CASSRDLSGTGNTGELFF.

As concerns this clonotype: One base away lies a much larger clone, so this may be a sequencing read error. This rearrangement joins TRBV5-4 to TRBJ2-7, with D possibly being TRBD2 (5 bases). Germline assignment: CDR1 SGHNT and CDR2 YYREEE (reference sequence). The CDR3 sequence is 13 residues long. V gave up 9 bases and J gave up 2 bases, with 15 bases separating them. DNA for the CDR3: TGTGCCACCCGAGGGAGTATAGCCTACGAGCAGTACTTC. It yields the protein CATRGSIAYEQYF.

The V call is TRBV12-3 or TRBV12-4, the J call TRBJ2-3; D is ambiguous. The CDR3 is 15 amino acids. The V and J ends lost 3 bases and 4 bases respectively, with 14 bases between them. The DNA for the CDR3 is TGTGCCAGCAGTTTGAATGGAGTTCGGGCAGATACGCAGTATTTT. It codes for CASSLNGVRADTQYF.